These 5 T cell receptor beta chains were sequenced from one sample in a study of cytomegalovirus exposure and HLA in healthy donors. Vbeta (60) and Jbeta (13) primers were used in the PCR. Here immunoSEQ multiplex PCR was the method, and the copy in TCRdb shows in-frame clones only, minus some. Seen here are some 130,000 clones, 76% observed once, and the top ten hold approximately 3.4%. Input material: PBMCs. All receptors come from a man in his forties in good health and CMV-seronegative.

This chain uses TRBV7-8 with TRBJ2-2; 7 bases agree with TRBD2. CDR3 size: 16 residues. Germline CDR1 reads SGHVS; CDR2 reads FQNEAQ. Trimming at V came to 2 bases and at J to 6 bases, leaving 9 bases not matched to a gene. The CDR3 spells CASSLMAGVGAGELFF. The CDR3, as DNA: TGTGCCAGCAGCTTAATGGCGGGAGTCGGCGCCGGGGAGCTGTTTTTT.

The chain has TRBV13 and TRBJ1-1; 8 bases line up with TRBD1. V shed 4 bases and J 1 base; nucleotides not matched to a gene: 5. Germline V gene data show CDR1 as PRHDT and CDR2 as FYEKMQ (reference sequence). The CDR3 is made up of 15 amino acids. As DNA, the CDR3 is TGTGCCAGCAGCTCGCCCAGGGGGCGGAACACTGAAGCTTTCTTT. Encoded protein: CASSSPRGRNTEAFF.

The genes are TRBV7-8 and TRBJ1-3, with D possibly matching TRBD1 (6 bases). Germline lookup yields CDR1 SGHVS and CDR2 FQNEAQ. The CDR3 loop spans 15 amino acids. Deletions cut 4 bases from V and 4 bases from J, with 14 bases between. The CDR3, as DNA: TGTGCCAGCAGCTCTAGAACAGGGATGGGAAACACCATATATTTT. Amino acid sequence: CASSSRTGMGNTIYF.

The table lists this clone with a few counts. The chain joins TRBV27 to TRBJ2-1, with D uncertain. This CDR3 region has 12 residues. Looked up from germline, CDR1 is MNHEY and CDR2 is SMNVEV (reference sequence). V lost 4 bases and J 9 bases, leaving 10 bases between the germline ends. Here the CDR3 DNA reads TGTGCCAGCAGTTCACTCGATGGTGAGCAGTTCTTC. Translation: CASSSLDGEQFF.

The V and J genes are TRBV27 and TRBJ2-4; 9 bases agree with TRBD1. The CDR3 consists of 15 residues. The V and J ends lost 2 bases and 3 bases, in that order; junction bases with no gene match: 2. Germline V lookup: CDR1 MNHEY, CDR2 SMNVEV (reference sequence). Written as DNA, the CDR3 is TGTGCCAGCAGTTTAGACAGGGGGGGCAAAAACATTCAGTACTTC. Translation: CASSLDRGGKNIQYF.